The clone carrying this TCR beta chain was seen a handful of times. V shed 2 bases, J shed 5 bases, and the junction held 3 bases outside the gene matches. The CDR3 covers 14 residues. CDR1 is LNHDA and CDR2 is SQIVND in the germline V gene (reference sequence). The data are from a study of T-cell memory formation after mild COVID-19. TCRdb re-called the 5' RACE reads with MiXCR, one entry per CDR3 protein. The table has about 430,000 distinct CDR3 sequences, 20% to 30% seen once; the top ten hold 7% to 9.5%. J is TRBJ2-1 and V is TRBV19; TRBD1 agrees at 7 bases. This receptor was obtained from an adult woman who had mild COVID-19 (a few samples of this study predate the infection). Cell type and time point are not known. Input material: PBMCs or a T cell subset sorted from them (not recorded which). The CDR3 bases are TGTGCCAGTAGTATATGGGACAGCGACAATGAGCAGTTCTTC. Translating it yields CASSIWDSDNEQFF.